Presented here are 10 T cell receptor beta chains from one specimen sequenced in a study of blood T cell repertoires in COVID-19. Produced via immunoSEQ multiplex PCR; TCRdb's table is partial and in-frame only. The sample has some 100,000 clones; roughly 86% are singletons. Input material: peripheral blood. The origin of the receptors is a human donor in a cohort sampled during active COVID-19.

The chain couples TRBV2 to TRBJ2-5, with 10 positions matching TRBD1. The germline CDR1 and CDR2 sequences are SNHLY and FYNNEI. V shed 7 bases, J shed 5 bases, and the junction held 4 bases outside the gene matches. CDR3 length: 13 amino acids. In nucleotides, the CDR3 is TGTGCCAGCACAGGACAGGGGGTGGAGACCCAGTACTTC. This codes for CASTGQGVETQYF.

The chain joins TRBV15 to TRBJ2-7; 8 bases fit TRBD1. There are 16 residues in the CDR3. In germline, CDR1 is LNHNV, CDR2 YYDKDF (reference sequence). V lost 4 bases, J lost 7 bases, and 15 bases stayed unmatched. CDR3 loop: CATSKPLGQGAEEQYF. CDR3 sequence (DNA): TGTGCCACCAGCAAGCCCCTCGGGCAGGGGGCGGAGGAGCAGTACTTC. The entire variable domain, with the rest obtained from reference TRBV15 and TRBJ2-7, is as follows: DAMVIQNPRYQVTQFGKPVTLSCSQTLNHNVMYWYQQKSSQAPKLLFHYYDKDFNNEADTPDNFQSRRPNTSFCFLDIRSPGLGDTAMYLCATSKPLGQGAEEQYFGPGTRLTVT.

The DNA of the CDR3 is TGTGCCAGCAGCCCCCGTGCTCCCCGGGTGTTATACAATGAGCAGTTCTTC. Its translation: CASSPRAPRVLYNEQFF. The chain carries TRBV11-2 and TRBJ2-1, with unresolved D. Germline V gene sequence: CDR1 SGHAT, CDR2 FQNNGV. The CDR3 is 17 residues long. Trimming shortened V by 5 bases and J by 4 bases, and 21 bases separated the two germline ends.

J is TRBJ2-2 and V is TRBV6-5, with 8 bases lining up with TRBD1. This CDR3 has 15 amino acids. The V segment lost 5 bases and the J segment 4 bases; nucleotides outside the gene matches: 6. The germline V gene encodes CDR1 MNHEY and CDR2 SVGAGI. The CDR3, as DNA: TGTGCCAGCAGTCCAGACAGGGGTGGCACCGGGGAGCTGTTTTTT. Translating gives CASSPDRGGTGELFF.

This sequence joins TRBV3-1 (or the pseudogene TRBV3-2) and TRBJ1-6, with 7 bases that match TRBD1. The germline gives CDR1 LGHDT, CDR2 YNNKEL (reference sequence). The trim removed 4 bases at V and 8 bases at J, leaving 8 bases unmatched. The CDR3 length is 15 residues. The CDR3 DNA reads TGTGCCAGCAGCCTAGGCGACAGGGATGATTCACCCCTCCACTTT. Its protein product is CASSLGDRDDSPLHF.

V usage is TRBV5-1 and J usage is TRBJ1-1; 7 nucleotides line up with TRBD1. Per germline, CDR1 SGHRS and CDR2 YFSETQ. The CDR3 length is 15 residues. The junction had 6 bases not matched to a gene; V was cut back by 3 bases and J by 1 base. The CDR3 here is CASSWSAGGNTEAFF. The CDR3 DNA reads as TGCGCCAGCAGCTGGAGCGCAGGGGGGAACACTGAAGCTTTCTTT. Full variable domain (outside the CDR3, taken from reference TRBV5-1 and TRBJ1-1): KAGVTQTPRYLIKTRGQQVTLSCSPISGHRSVSWYQQTPGQGLQFLFEYFSETQRNKGNFPGRFSGRQFSNSRSEMNVSTLELGDSALYLCASSWSAGGNTEAFFGQGTRLTVV.

The chain carries TRBV6-5 and TRBJ2-3, with TRBD2 identical over 9 bases. Germline V gives CDR1 MNHEY, CDR2 SVGAGI. Trimming removed 0 bases from V and 4 bases from J; junction bases left unmatched: 5. This CDR3 is built from 16 residues. CDR3 region: CASSYSGGGAPDTQYF. The CDR3 DNA follows: TGTGCCAGCAGTTACTCGGGCGGGGGGGCCCCAGATACGCAGTATTTT.

The chain combines TRBV30 with TRBJ2-5; TRBD2 might be the D (5 bases). V shed 4 bases and J shed 4 bases, with 19 bases lying between them. Germline V gene data show CDR1 as GTSNPN and CDR2 as SVGIG (reference sequence). The CDR3 is 15 amino acids. The CDR3 DNA reads TGTGCCTGGACACCCGGTCCGGGATTGGGAGAGACCCAGTACTTC. This encodes CAWTPGPGLGETQYF.

J is TRBJ2-2 and V is TRBV10-1; TRBD1 aligns across 10 bases. Trimming at V came to 8 bases and at J to 9 bases, leaving 15 bases not matched to a gene. The CDR3 length is 16 residues. Germline V gene lookup returns CDR1 WNHNN and CDR2 SYGVQD (reference sequence). CDR3 DNA sequence: TGCGCCAGCGGAGACCGGACAGGGGGAGCTGGTCGGGAGCTGTTTTTT. This encodes CASGDRTGGAGRELFF.

The V call is TRBV28, the J call TRBJ2-7; 11 bases line up with TRBD1. CDR1 and CDR2 (germline): MDHEN, SYDVKM. The CDR3 loop spans 16 amino acids. V shed 3 bases and J 1 base; nucleotides not matched to a gene: 5. The CDR3 loop is CASSFSWDRGSYEQYF. The CDR3 DNA is TGTGCCAGCAGTTTTAGTTGGGACAGGGGGTCCTACGAGCAGTACTTC.